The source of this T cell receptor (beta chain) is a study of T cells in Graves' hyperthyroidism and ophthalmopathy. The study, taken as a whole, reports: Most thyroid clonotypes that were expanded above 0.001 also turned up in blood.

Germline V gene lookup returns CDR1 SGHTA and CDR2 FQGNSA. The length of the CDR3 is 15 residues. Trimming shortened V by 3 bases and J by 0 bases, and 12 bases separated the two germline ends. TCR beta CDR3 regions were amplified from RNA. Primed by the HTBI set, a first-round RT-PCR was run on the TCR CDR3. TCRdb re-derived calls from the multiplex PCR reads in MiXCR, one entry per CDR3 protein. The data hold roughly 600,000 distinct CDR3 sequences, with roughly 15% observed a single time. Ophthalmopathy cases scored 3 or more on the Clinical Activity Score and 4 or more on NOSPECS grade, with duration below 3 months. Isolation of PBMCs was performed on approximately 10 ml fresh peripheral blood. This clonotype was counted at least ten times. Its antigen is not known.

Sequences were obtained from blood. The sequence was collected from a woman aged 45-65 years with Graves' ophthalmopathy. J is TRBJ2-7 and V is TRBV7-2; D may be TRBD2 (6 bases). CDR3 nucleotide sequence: TGTGCCAGCAGCTTTAGCGGAGGAAGCTCCTACGAGCAGTACTTC. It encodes CASSFSGGSSYEQYF.